The rows below give T cell receptor beta chains drawn from one sample of a study of T cell responses to AZD1222 COVID-19 vaccine. The assay was immunoSEQ multiplex PCR, and TCRdb's table has in-frame clones only and misses some. In the table there are roughly 130,000 clones, around 90% of which are singletons. The sequencing used peripheral blood, collected on day 0 of AZD1222 vaccination. The receptors originated from an adult in good health. Both conserved end residues are part of each CDR3. The D gene is left open where the match is weak. Part of the rows lack a size; the others show once, few, many or a class for expanded clones.

j_call clone_size d_call v_call cdr3_aa cdr3_nt
TRBJ2-3 - - TRBV7-9 CASSRLQGSDTQYF TGTGCCAGCAGCCGCCTACAGGGCTCAGATACGCAGTATTTT
TRBJ2-1 once - TRBV12-5 CASGLVRNEQFF TGTGCTAGTGGTTTGGTACGCAATGAGCAGTTCTTC
TRBJ2-2 - - TRBV9 CASSEVPLGTGELFF TGTGCCAGCAGCGAAGTCCCCCTAGGAACCGGGGAGCTGTTTTTT
TRBJ1-4 once - TRBV9 CASSVGSRGAGEKLFF TGTGCCAGCAGCGTAGGTTCCAGGGGCGCTGGGGAAAAACTGTTTTTT
TRBJ1-1 - TRBD1 TRBV5-1 CASSSHDRGRSEAFF TGCGCCAGCAGCTCCCATGACAGGGGGCGGTCTGAAGCTTTCTTT
TRBJ1-2 - - TRBV9 CASSYSWDVASNYGYTF TGTGCCAGCAGCTATAGTTGGGACGTCGCCTCTAACTATGGCTACACCTTC
TRBJ2-2 - TRBD2 TRBV6-5 CASTLGTSAGELFF TGTGCCAGCACTCTCGGGACTAGCGCTGGGGAGCTGTTTTTT
TRBJ2-1 - TRBD2 TRBV6-5 CASSRLAGWDNEQFF TGTGCCAGCAGTCGACTAGCGGGATGGGACAATGAGCAGTTCTTC
TRBJ2-7 - - TRBV6-5 CASSLRDGAYEQYF TGTGCCAGCAGTTTGAGGGACGGAGCCTACGAGCAGTACTTC
TRBJ2-1 - TRBD2 TRBV6-4 CASPKRGGSCRNEQFF TGTGCCAGCCCAAAGAGGGGCGGGAGTTGCAGGAATGAGCAGTTCTTC
TRBJ2-2 - - TRBV2 CASSPPGDTGELFF TGTGCCAGCAGTCCCCCCGGGGACACCGGGGAGCTGTTTTTT
TRBJ1-2 - - TRBV27 CASRETGNNYGYTF TGTGCCAGCAGGGAAACCGGGAATAACTATGGCTACACCTTC
TRBJ1-2 - TRBD1 TRBV5-4 CASSLAQGEGGYTF TGTGCCAGCAGCTTGGCACAGGGGGAGGGGGGCTACACCTTC
TRBJ1-6 once - TRBV19 CASTPPGYNSPLHF TGTGCCAGCACCCCCCCCGGGTATAATTCACCCCTCCACTTT
TRBJ1-1 - - TRBV23-1 CALGQGVNTEAFF TGCGCCCTTGGGCAAGGGGTGAACACTGAAGCTTTCTTT
TRBJ2-1 - - TRBV19 CATTGDPGPRGHEQFF TGTGCCACCACCGGGGACCCGGGACCCCGCGGCCATGAGCAGTTCTTC
TRBJ1-1 - TRBD1 TRBV6-6 CASSYSGQGSTEAFF TGTGCCAGCAGTTACTCGGGACAGGGCTCCACTGAAGCTTTCTTT